One sample yielded the 20 T cell receptor beta chains listed below, sequenced in a study of control samples from healthy donors and cancer patients. The table came from immunoSEQ multiplex PCR; TCRdb's copy has only in-frame clones and leaves some out. The table includes roughly 28,000 clones, 65% to 80% detected once. The sample taken for sequencing was PBMCs. The receptors stem from a man aged 55 to 70 with head and neck cancer.

V is TRBV14 and J is TRBJ1-4; D is perhaps TRBD1 (5 bases). V was cut by 4 bases and J by 3 bases, with 12 bases left in between. Germline V gene lookup returns CDR1 SGHDN and CDR2 FVKESK. The CDR3 consists of 15 residues. The CDR3 sequence is CASSRGGTSNEKLFF. In DNA form, the CDR3 reads TGTGCCAGCAGCCGTGGGGGGACCTCTAATGAAAAACTGTTTTTT.

The genes are TRBV15 and TRBJ1-3; possible D gene TRBD1, 5 bases. Deletions cut 5 bases from V and 0 bases from J, with 14 bases between. CDR1 LNHNV and CDR2 YYDKDF come from the germline V gene (reference sequence). The CDR3 totals 16 residues. The CDR3 DNA reads as TGTGCCACCAGCGAAGGGACTTTTAGCTCTGGAAACACCATATATTTT. This encodes CATSEGTFSSGNTIYF. The full variable domain, in which reference TRBV15 and TRBJ1-3 provide the parts outside the CDR3, is DAMVIQNPRYQVTQFGKPVTLSCSQTLNHNVMYWYQQKSSQAPKLLFHYYDKDFNNEADTPDNFQSRRPNTSFCFLDIRSPGLGDTAMYLCATSEGTFSSGNTIYFGEGSWLTVV.

The chain carries TRBV24-1 and TRBJ2-2; 7 bases fit TRBD1. The CDR3 consists of 14 residues. Germline trimming cut 5 bases from V and 3 bases from J; bases unmatched to any gene: 2. Germline assignment: CDR1 KGHDR and CDR2 SFDVKD. CDR3 sequence (DNA): TGTGCCACCAGTGGAGGGGGCGACACCGGGGAGCTGTTTTTT. It yields the protein CATSGGGDTGELFF.

The chain recombines TRBV2 with TRBJ2-7; TRBD1 agrees at 7 bases. This CDR3 has 14 residues. Germline values: CDR1 SNHLY, CDR2 FYNNEI. The V segment lost 1 base and the J segment 7 bases; nucleotides outside the gene matches: 7. CDR3 in amino acids: CASSEGQGVEEQYF. As DNA, the CDR3 is TGTGCCAGCAGTGAAGGGCAGGGGGTAGAGGAGCAGTACTTC.

The chain is built from TRBV6-1 and TRBJ2-7; TRBD1 matches at 9 bases. CDR3 size: 15 residues. Trimming at V came to 3 bases and at J to 2 bases, leaving 5 bases not matched to a gene. Germline V gene data show CDR1 as MNHNS and CDR2 as SASEGT. The CDR3 DNA sequence: TGTGCCAGCAGTGACAGGGGGACAGGGACCTACGAGCAGTACTTC. This codes for CASSDRGTGTYEQYF.

This chain links TRBV6-5 with TRBJ2-7; the D gene is possibly TRBD1 (6 bases). Trimming removed 2 bases at V and 4 bases at J, with 12 bases between. Germline CDR1 is MNHEY and CDR2 is SVGAGI. CDR3 length: 14 residues. Here the CDR3 reads CASSYVPQGYEQYF. CDR3 DNA: TGTGCCAGCAGTTACGTACCACAGGGATACGAGCAGTACTTC.

This chain connects TRBV18 to TRBJ1-1; tentatively, D is TRBD1 (6 bases). CDR3 length: 15 residues. Germline V gene lookup returns CDR1 KGHSH and CDR2 LQKENI. V was trimmed by 1 base and J by 12 bases, leaving 21 bases between them. The CDR3 loop is CASSPLGETGVTTFF. Written as DNA, the CDR3 is TGTGCCAGCTCACCACTTGGGGAGACAGGAGTGACGACTTTCTTT. Combining the CDR3 with reference TRBV18 and TRBJ1-1 gives the whole variable domain NAGVMQNPRHLVRRRGQEARLRCSPMKGHSHVYWYRQLPEEGLKFMVYLQKENIIDESGMPKERFSAEFPKEGPSILRIQQVVRGDSAAYFCASSPLGETGVTTFFGQGTRLTVV.

The V and J genes are TRBV14 and TRBJ2-7, with TRBD1 identical over 7 bases. Germline V gene lookup returns CDR1 SGHDN and CDR2 FVKESK. Trimming removed 4 bases from V and 0 bases from J; junction bases left unmatched: 6. CDR3 length equals 15 residues. Written as DNA, the CDR3 is TGTGCCAGCAGCCCAGTGGGGACAGTCTCCTACGAGCAGTACTTC. The encoded protein is CASSPVGTVSYEQYF.

This chain uses TRBV25-1 with TRBJ2-1; unclear D gene. Germline CDR1 and CDR2: MGHDK and SYGVNS. CDR3 length equals 11 residues. The V end lost 3 bases, the J end lost 6 bases, and 3 bases lay between the germline ends. This CDR3 reads CASSEFNEQFF. CDR3 bases: TGTGCCAGCAGTGAGTTCAATGAGCAGTTCTTC.

The chain recombines TRBV5-5 with TRBJ2-5; 9 bases align to TRBD2. Germline V CDR1 and CDR2: SGHKS, YYEKEE (reference sequence). The CDR3 has 16 amino acids. V lost 4 bases to trimming and J lost 5 bases; unmatched junction nucleotides: 12. CDR3 sequence (DNA): TGTGCCAGCAGCGGCGCGGTAGCGGGAGTCTGGGAGACCCAGTACTTC. It yields the protein CASSGAVAGVWETQYF.

The chain is built from TRBV19 and TRBJ2-1; TRBD1 matches at 10 bases. With V trimmed by 7 bases and J by 13 bases, 16 bases remained unmatched. The CDR3 is 15 residues long. Looked up from germline, CDR1 is LNHDA and CDR2 is SQIVND (reference sequence). CDR3 in DNA: TGTGCCAGTACCCCGGGACAGGGGTTGAGGCCCGGCCAGTTCTTC. Translating it yields CASTPGQGLRPGQFF.

This clone has more than one count but fewer than ten. The rearrangement joins TRBV24-1 to TRBJ2-3; TRBD2 aligns across 7 bases. V lost 5 bases and J lost 7; bases outside the gene matches: 11. Germline CDR1 and CDR2: KGHDR and SFDVKD. There are 15 residues in the CDR3. This chain's CDR3 is CATSGFGSGENTQYF. The CDR3 nucleotides are TGTGCCACCAGTGGGTTTGGAAGCGGGGAGAATACGCAGTATTTT.

The CDR3 here is CASSRGGQGGAEAFF. CDR3 nucleotides: TGCGCCAGCAGCCGGGGGGGACAGGGGGGCGCTGAAGCTTTCTTT. The chain has TRBV5-1 and TRBJ1-1; 11 nucleotides align to TRBD1. J was trimmed by 6 bases and V by 4 bases; bases with no gene match: 8. Germline-derived CDR1 and CDR2 are SGHRS and YFSETQ. The length of the CDR3 is 15 residues.

This chain uses TRBV5-6 with TRBJ2-2; weak D call: TRBD2 (6 bases). The CDR3 covers 14 residues. Trimming took off 2 bases at V and 4 bases at J, with 9 bases between the two ends. Germline assignment: CDR1 SGHDT and CDR2 YYEEEE. The CDR3 here is CASSFISGTGELFF. The CDR3 bases are TGTGCCAGCAGCTTTATTAGCGGCACCGGGGAGCTGTTTTTT.

This clone showed up just a few times. V usage is TRBV2 and J usage is TRBJ2-5; no firm D call. Germline V lookup: CDR1 SNHLY, CDR2 FYNNEI. The CDR3 covers 13 residues. The ends were cut back, 8 bases at V and 1 base at J, with 11 bases in the middle. The CDR3 loop reads CASGQLTQETQYF. The CDR3, as DNA: TGTGCCAGCGGTCAGTTGACCCAAGAGACCCAGTACTTC.

The rearrangement joins TRBV5-8 to TRBJ1-5; no firm D call. V lost 1 base to trimming and J lost 1 base, with 12 bases between them. The CDR3 sequence is 16 residues long. CDR1 and CDR2 from the germline V gene are SGHTS and YDEGEE. The CDR3 here is CASSLTSGRSNQPQHF. The DNA for the CDR3 is TGTGCCAGCAGCTTGACCTCGGGAAGAAGCAATCAGCCCCAGCATTTT.

The chain employs TRBV7-8 and TRBJ2-5, with 8 nucleotides matching TRBD2. This CDR3 spans 15 amino acids. The J segment lost 3 bases and the V segment lost 4 bases, leaving 7 bases of the junction unmatched. Germline V gene sequence: CDR1 SGHVS, CDR2 FQNEAQ. Here the CDR3 DNA reads TGTGCCAGCAGCTCAGCTGCACTAGCGGAAGAGACCCAGTACTTC. This gives the protein CASSSAALAEETQYF.

The rearrangement links TRBV9 to TRBJ1-2; TRBD1 matches at 7 bases. The CDR3 runs to 15 residues. The germline gives CDR1 SGDLS, CDR2 YYNGEE. The V segment lost 4 bases and the J segment 1 base; nucleotides outside the gene matches: 7. In DNA form, the CDR3 reads TGTGCCAGCAGCACAACAGGGGAGGGTAACTATGGCTACACCTTC. Its translation is CASSTTGEGNYGYTF.

This clone is medium-sized by share. V and J are TRBV6-5 and TRBJ1-1; the D is unclear. The CDR3 totals 12 residues. V shed 6 bases and J shed 3 bases, with 8 bases lying between them. Germline CDR1 MNHEY, CDR2 SVGAGI. The DNA for the CDR3 is TGTGCCAGCAGCGGCGCATACACTGAAGCTTTCTTT. Encoded protein: CASSGAYTEAFF.

This clone occurred once. The genes are TRBV19 and TRBJ2-4; 9 bases are shared with TRBD2. CDR3 size: 16 residues. Trimming at V came to 5 bases and at J to 0 bases, leaving 5 bases not matched to a gene. The germline CDR1 and CDR2 sequences are LNHDA and SQIVND (reference sequence). CDR3 region: CASSALAGLAKNIQYF. As DNA, the CDR3 is TGTGCCAGTAGTGCACTAGCGGGTTTAGCCAAAAACATTCAGTACTTC.